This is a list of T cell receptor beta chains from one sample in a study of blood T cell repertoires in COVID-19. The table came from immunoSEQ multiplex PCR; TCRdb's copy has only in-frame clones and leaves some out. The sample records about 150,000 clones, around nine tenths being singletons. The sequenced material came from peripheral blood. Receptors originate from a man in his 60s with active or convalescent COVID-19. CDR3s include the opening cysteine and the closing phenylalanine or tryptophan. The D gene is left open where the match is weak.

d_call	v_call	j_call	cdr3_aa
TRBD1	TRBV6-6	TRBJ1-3	CASSQTQGLGNTIYF
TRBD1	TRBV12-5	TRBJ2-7	CASGPHGGTGPGLEQYF
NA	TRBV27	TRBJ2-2	CASSLSQFGELFF
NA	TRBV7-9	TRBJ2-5	CASPRAGRRQETQYF
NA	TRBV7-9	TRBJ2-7	CASSLGTTHSYEQYF
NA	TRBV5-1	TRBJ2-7	CASSPPPMNREQYF
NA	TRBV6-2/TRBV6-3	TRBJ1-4	CASSDPPGQKLFF
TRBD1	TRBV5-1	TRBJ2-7	CASSLATGTDNYEQYF
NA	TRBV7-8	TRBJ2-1	CASSLAGRVDEQFF
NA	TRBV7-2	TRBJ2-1	CASSIRGPYNEQFF
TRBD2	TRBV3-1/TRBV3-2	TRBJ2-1	CASSHREGGKYNEQFF
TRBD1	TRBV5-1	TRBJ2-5	CASSARGQIGETQYF
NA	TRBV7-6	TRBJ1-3	CASSFQGFGNTIYF
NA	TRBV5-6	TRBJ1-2	CASSDTGIRDYGYTF
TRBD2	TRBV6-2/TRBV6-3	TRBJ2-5	CASSYSFNPSGGGRETQYF
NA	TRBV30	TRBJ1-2	CAWSAGLSYTF
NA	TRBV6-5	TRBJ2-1	CASSPTSSHEQFF
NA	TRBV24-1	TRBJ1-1	CATRVQGNTEAFF
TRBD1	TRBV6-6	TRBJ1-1	CASSSSGTGSSEAFF
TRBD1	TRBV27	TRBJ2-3	CASSYGQGSYTQYF
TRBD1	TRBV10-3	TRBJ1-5	CAISESQGAVDQPQHF
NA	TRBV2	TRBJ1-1	CASSADRTEAFF
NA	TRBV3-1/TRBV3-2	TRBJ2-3	CASSQVTSGDTQYF
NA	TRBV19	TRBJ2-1	CASSIPPFGGLLRDYNEQFF
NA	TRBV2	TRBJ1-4	CASTLRETEKLFF
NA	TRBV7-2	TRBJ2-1	CASKIRELEQFF
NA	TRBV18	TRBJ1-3	CASSPLFESGNTIYF
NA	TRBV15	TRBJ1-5	CATSRDHSSNQPQHF
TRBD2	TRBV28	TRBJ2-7	CASSPYSGRAYEQYF
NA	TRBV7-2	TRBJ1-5	CASSAYAQPQHF
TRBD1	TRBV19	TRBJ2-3	CASRDSAEDTQYF
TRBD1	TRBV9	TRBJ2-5	CASSVGGQGQQGTQYF
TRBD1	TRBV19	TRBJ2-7	CASSPGTGNTNEQYF
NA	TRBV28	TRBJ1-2	CASSSPGYNYGYTF
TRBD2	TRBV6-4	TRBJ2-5	CASIRLAEYQETQYF
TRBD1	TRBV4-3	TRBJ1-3	CASSQLTGGGNTIYF
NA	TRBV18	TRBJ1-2	CASSPDTGLGYGYTF
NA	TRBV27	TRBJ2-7	CASSFSAIYEQYF
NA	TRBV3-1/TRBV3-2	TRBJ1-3	CASSAYAGNTIYF
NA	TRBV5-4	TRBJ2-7	CASSSGSYEQYF
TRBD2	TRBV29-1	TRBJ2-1	CSVLFSGVYNEQFF
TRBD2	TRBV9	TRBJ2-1	CASSVDGLAGGSAYNEQFF
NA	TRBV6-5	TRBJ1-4	CASKNGLTNEKLFF
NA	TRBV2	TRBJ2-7	CASSPTSNSYEQYF
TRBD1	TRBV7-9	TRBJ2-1	CASSVGQDVNEQFF
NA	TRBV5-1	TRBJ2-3	CASSPPTGMGTDTQYF
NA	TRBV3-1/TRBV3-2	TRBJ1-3	CASSQDLSTGIPGNTIYF
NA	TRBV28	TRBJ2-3	CASSLPTGGHTQYF
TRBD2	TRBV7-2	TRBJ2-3	CASSSTGTSGNADTQYF
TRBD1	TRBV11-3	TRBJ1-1	CASSLGTGAYTEAFF
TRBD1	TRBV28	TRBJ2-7	CASSMTGQGARGEQYF
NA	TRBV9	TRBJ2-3	CASSVGGSGASTDTQYF
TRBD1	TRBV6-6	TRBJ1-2	CASSPMTGPTGYTF
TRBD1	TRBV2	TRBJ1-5	CASRPTGQLNQPQHF